This T cell receptor beta chain was identified in a study of T cell changes during pregnancy in multiple sclerosis. Measured with immunoSEQ multiplex PCR; TCRdb has only the in-frame clones, and not every one. The table has about 75,000 clones, 94% seen once. V was pared by 5 bases and J by 7 bases, with 9 bases between. CDR1 is MNHEY, CDR2 SMNVEV, per germline (reference sequence). CDR3 length: 12 residues. The chain couples TRBV27 to TRBJ2-4, with D possibly matching TRBD1 (6 bases). The receptor comes from a female donor with multiple sclerosis, enrolled in a pregnancy study. Material: CD4+ T cells from peripheral blood mononuclear cells, obtained after pregnancy. The CDR3 loop is CASSPTGNIQYF. CDR3 DNA: TGTGCCAGCAGTCCCACAGGGAACATTCAGTACTTC.